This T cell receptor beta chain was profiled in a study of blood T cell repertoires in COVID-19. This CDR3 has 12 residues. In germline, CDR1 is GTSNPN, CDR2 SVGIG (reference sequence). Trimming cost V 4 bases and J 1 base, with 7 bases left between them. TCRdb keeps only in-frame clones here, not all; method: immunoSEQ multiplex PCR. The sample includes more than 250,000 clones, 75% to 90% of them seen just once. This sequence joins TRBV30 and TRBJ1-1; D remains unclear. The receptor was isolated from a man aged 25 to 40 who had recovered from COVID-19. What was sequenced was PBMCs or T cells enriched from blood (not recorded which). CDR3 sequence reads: CAWTLGNTEAFF. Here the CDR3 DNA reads TGTGCCTGGACCCTCGGGAACACTGAAGCTTTCTTT.